This T cell receptor beta chain was documented in a study of blood T cell repertoires in COVID-19. Turning to the study itself: The study drew acute and convalescent COVID-19 samples from the United States, Italy and Spain.

Profiling relied on immunoSEQ multiplex PCR, and the TCRdb table lists in-frame clones only, not all of them. The repertoire holds 250,000 to 350,000 clones, 88% seen once, with about 11% in the top ten. Between the trimmed V and J ends, which lost 0 bases and 4 bases, there was a span of 5 bases. The CDR3 loop spans 13 amino acids. CDR1 is SGHRS and CDR2 is YFSETQ in the germline V gene. This receptor was taken from a woman in her thirties with COVID-19, enrolled during active disease. V is TRBV5-1 and J is TRBJ2-1; D is uncertain. The material sequenced was peripheral blood. In DNA, the CDR3 is TGCGCCAGCAGCTTGGTACTGTACAATGAGCAGTTCTTC. It encodes CASSLVLYNEQFF.